A single sample gave rise to the 20 T cell receptor beta chains below, sequenced in a study of T cell clonotyping in hematopoietic cell transplantation. The repertoire was sequenced with immunoSEQ multiplex PCR; TCRdb's copy has only in-frame clones and lacks some. The table includes about 69,000 clones, about 95% detected once. Time point in this sample: recipient sample about 28 days before transplant, after cytoreduction. Sequenced here: peripheral blood mononuclear cells, sampled before stem cell transplant. The receptors here all came from a woman between 50 and 59 years old with acute myeloid leukemia. Some clones in this sample may be carry-over from other donors' samples.

V is TRBV7-9 and J is TRBJ2-7, with 12 bases that match TRBD2. This CDR3 spans 19 amino acids. Germline V gene sequence: CDR1 SEHNR, CDR2 FQNEAQ (reference sequence). Germline trimming cut 4 bases from V and 4 bases from J; bases unmatched to any gene: 17. In DNA form, the CDR3 reads TGTGCCAGCAGCTCCTACAGGGGGGAACGACTAGCGGGAGCTTACGAGCAGTACTTC. It specifies CASSSYRGERLAGAYEQYF.

J is TRBJ2-5 and V is TRBV9; maybe TRBD2 (7 bases). Looked up from germline, CDR1 is SGDLS and CDR2 is YYNGEE. V lost 4 bases to trimming and J lost 5 bases, with 18 bases between them. This CDR3 region has 15 residues. CDR3 DNA sequence: TGTGCCAGCAGCCCCATGGTCGGGGGGCATGAGACCCAGTACTTC. Amino acid sequence: CASSPMVGGHETQYF.

This clone was recorded only once. The J gene is TRBJ2-3, the V gene TRBV11-2; D is possibly TRBD2 (5 bases). The V and J ends lost 0 bases and 3 bases respectively, with 16 bases between them. This CDR3 spans 17 amino acids. Germline CDR1 and CDR2: SGHAT and FQNNGV. The CDR3 spells CASSLDSAGRGTDTQYF. DNA of the CDR3: TGTGCCAGCAGCTTAGATTCGGCAGGCAGAGGGACAGATACGCAGTATTTT. Combining the CDR3 with reference TRBV11-2 and TRBJ2-3 gives the whole variable domain EAGVAQSPRYKIIEKRQSVAFWCNPISGHATLYWYQQILGQGPKLLIQFQNNGVVDDSQLPKDRFSAERLKGVDSTLKIQPAKLEDSAVYLCASSLDSAGRGTDTQYFGPGTRLTVL.

The gene calls are TRBV6-6 and TRBJ2-3; 9 bases agree with TRBD2. J gave up 1 base and V 1 base, and 3 bases lay outside the gene matches. The CDR3 spans 16 residues. The germline gives CDR1 MNHNY, CDR2 SVGAGI (reference sequence). CDR3 sequence reads: CASSYLTSGRTDTQYF. The CDR3 nucleotides read TGTGCCAGCAGTTACTTGACTAGCGGACGCACAGATACGCAGTATTTT.

The chain carries TRBV5-6 and TRBJ1-5; no reliable D call. V lost 2 bases, J lost 0 bases, and 6 bases lay in between. The CDR3 spans 14 residues. Germline V CDR1 and CDR2: SGHDT, YYEEEE. In DNA form, the CDR3 reads TGTGCCAGCAGCTTCGGGTTTAGCAATCAGCCCCAGCATTTT. Protein product: CASSFGFSNQPQHF.

The J gene is TRBJ1-1, the V gene TRBV2, with D perhaps matching TRBD1 (5 bases). V lost 3 bases to trimming and J lost 1 base, with 6 bases between them. CDR1 is SNHLY, CDR2 FYNNEI, per germline. The CDR3 contains 13 residues. CDR3 residues: CASSDQGNTEAFF. CDR3 nucleotides: TGTGCCAGCAGTGACCAGGGGAACACTGAAGCTTTCTTT.

The genes are TRBV28 and TRBJ1-2; no firm D call. V was cut by 3 bases and J by 2 bases, with 7 bases left in between. The CDR3 consists of 13 residues. CDR1 is MDHEN, CDR2 SYDVKM, per germline. The chain's CDR3 is CASSLSQNYGYTF. The CDR3 DNA is TGTGCCAGCAGTTTGAGCCAAAACTATGGCTACACCTTC.

The rearrangement uses TRBV27 and TRBJ1-5, with TRBD1 identical over 8 bases. The CDR3 covers 16 residues. Germline V gene data show CDR1 as MNHEY and CDR2 as SMNVEV (reference sequence). With 6 bases clipped from V and 5 bases from J, the junction kept 12 bases outside the gene matches. The CDR3 DNA follows: TGTGCCAGCAGAGCACAGGGGGGGCGTGGGGATCAGCCCCAGCATTTT. Encoded protein: CASRAQGGRGDQPQHF.

This chain uses TRBV14 with TRBJ1-6, with 10 bases aligning to TRBD1. CDR3 size: 14 residues. J was trimmed by 10 bases and V by 4 bases; bases with no gene match: 4. The germline V gene has CDR1 SGHDN and CDR2 FVKESK. DNA for the CDR3: TGTGCCAGCAGCCCCGGGACAGGGGTCTCACCCCTCCACTTT. Translation: CASSPGTGVSPLHF.

V gene TRBV6-5 combines with J gene TRBJ1-6, with D uncertain. V shed 2 bases and J shed 0 bases, with 5 bases lying between them. Germline lookup yields CDR1 MNHEY and CDR2 SVGAGI. The CDR3 is 15 amino acids. CDR3 DNA sequence: TGTGCCAGCAGTTACCAGAGCTCCTATAATTCACCCCTCCACTTT. This sequence encodes CASSYQSSYNSPLHF.

The V and J genes are TRBV7-2 and TRBJ2-5; 9 bases fit TRBD2. The germline V gene has CDR1 SGHTA and CDR2 FQGNSA. CDR3 length: 17 residues. Trimming at V came to 1 base and at J to 2 bases, leaving 8 bases not matched to a gene. CDR3 nucleotide sequence: TGTGCCAGCAGCTTAGATGGGCGGGGGGGCCCACAAGAGACCCAGTACTTC. Its translation is CASSLDGRGGPQETQYF.

J is TRBJ2-1 and V is TRBV7-2, with 7 bases fitting TRBD2. Germline assignment: CDR1 SGHTA and CDR2 FQGNSA. The CDR3 is 14 residues long. The V and J ends lost 6 bases and 8 bases, in that order; junction bases with no gene match: 10. The CDR3 DNA reads TGTGCCAGCAGAACACACGGGGGGAGGGATGAGCAGTTCTTC. Translating gives CASRTHGGRDEQFF.

This chain connects TRBV5-1 to TRBJ1-1; maybe TRBD1 (5 bases). Between the trimmed V and J ends, which lost 3 bases and 0 bases, there was a span of 9 bases. The CDR3 length is 14 residues. Germline CDR1 is SGHRS and CDR2 is YFSETQ. CDR3 in DNA: TGCGCCAGCAGCTACGGGGGGATGAACACTGAAGCTTTCTTT. Its translation is CASSYGGMNTEAFF.

The rearrangement joins TRBV5-4 to TRBJ1-5; the D gene is possibly TRBD1 (5 bases). V lost 3 bases, J lost 1 base, and 8 bases lay in between. Germline V lookup: CDR1 SGHNT, CDR2 YYREEE (reference sequence). The CDR3 has 14 amino acids. This CDR3 reads CASSWDRSNQPQHF. The CDR3, as DNA: TGTGCCAGCAGCTGGGACCGAAGCAATCAGCCCCAGCATTTT.

The chain uses TRBV19 and TRBJ1-1; D possibly corresponds to TRBD1 (6 bases). Germline V CDR1 and CDR2: LNHDA, SQIVND (reference sequence). Deletions cut 4 bases from V and 11 bases from J, with 14 bases between. CDR3 size: 12 residues. CDR3 sequence (DNA): TGTGCCAGTAGTACCGGGGGCGTTCGGGCTTTCTTT. Its translation: CASSTGGVRAFF.

The rearrangement joins TRBV7-2 to TRBJ2-5; D is tentatively TRBD1 or TRBD2 (6 bases each). Looked up from germline, CDR1 is SGHTA and CDR2 is FQGNSA. Trimming took off 1 base at V and 2 bases at J, with 11 bases between the two ends. The CDR3 runs to 15 residues. The CDR3 region is CASSLVGGWQETQYF. For the CDR3, the DNA is TGTGCCAGCAGCTTAGTAGGGGGGTGGCAAGAGACCCAGTACTTC.

This chain uses TRBV25-1 with TRBJ2-7; 9 bases align to TRBD1. From germline, CDR1 is MGHDK and CDR2 SYGVNS. Unmatched junction bases numbered 5, after V lost 5 bases and J lost 3 bases. This CDR3 comprises 14 residues. The CDR3, as DNA: TGTGCCAGCAGTACCACAGGGGGCTACTACGAGCAGTACTTC. Translation: CASSTTGGYYEQYF.

The V gene is TRBV6-1, the J gene TRBJ1-2; 8 bases are shared with TRBD1. CDR3 size: 16 residues. Germline CDR1 reads MNHNS; CDR2 reads SASEGT. Trimming cost V 2 bases and J 4 bases; bases outside gene matches: 9. The CDR3 nucleotides read TGTGCCAGCAGTGAAAGGAGACAGGGGCCTCTCTATGGCTACACCTTC. Translating it yields CASSERRQGPLYGYTF.

V and J are TRBV2 and TRBJ2-7; weak D call: TRBD2 (6 bases). Germline V gene lookup returns CDR1 SNHLY and CDR2 FYNNEI. The CDR3 has 15 residues. Trimming removed 6 bases from V and 3 bases from J, with 18 bases in between. The CDR3 here is CASRETLATYYEQYF. CDR3 in DNA: TGTGCCAGCAGGGAAACGCTAGCGACATACTACGAGCAGTACTTC.

The chain combines TRBV28 with TRBJ1-3; 8 positions agree with TRBD1. After removal of 6 bases from V and 6 bases from J, the junction contained 4 bases not matched to a gene. The CDR3 length is 13 residues. Germline values: CDR1 MDHEN, CDR2 SYDVKM. DNA for the CDR3: TGTGCCAGCAGACTGGACAGGGTAAACACCATATATTTT. It encodes CASRLDRVNTIYF.